This T cell receptor beta chain was identified during a study of T cells in localized non-small cell lung cancer. Broader study findings: Multi-region tumor sequencing was not done, so intratumor heterogeneity could not be excluded. Uninvolved adjacent lung showed the highest T cell clonality, exceeding tumor. Within adjacent lung there appeared a median approximately 59 of the top 100 tumor clones.

Some clones are missing from TCRdb's copy, which holds only in-frame ones; the method was immunoSEQ multiplex PCR. The profile shows fewer than 25,000 clones, less than 90% of them singletons. The germline gives CDR1 SGHTA, CDR2 FQGNSA. The CDR3 extends over 15 amino acids. V gave up 6 bases and J gave up 1 base, with 13 bases separating them. Regarding this clone: What it binds is unknown.

V gene TRBV7-2 combines with J gene TRBJ1-3; D ambiguous. Sequencing used peripheral blood, obtained before any cancer treatment. This receptor was identified in a woman aged 35-75 years with stage I lung adenocarcinoma. This CDR3 reads CASSSSGLSGNTIYF. The DNA of the CDR3 is TGTGCCAGCAGTTCGTCCGGTTTATCTGGAAACACCATATATTTT.